The 26 T cell receptor beta chains below come from one sample, sequenced in a study of metastatic and nonmetastatic thyroid tumors. TCRdb called clones again from the PCR reads with MiXCR. In the table there are 12,000 or so clones, around a quarter of which are singletons. No treatment of any kind had been given to any patient before thyroid surgery. Material: tumor tissue. The receptors shown here come from a female donor with papillary thyroid cancer or a benign thyroid nodule (not recorded which). Some clones in this sample may be carry-over from other donors' samples.

This clone qualifies as medium-sized. The chain links TRBV24-1 to TRBJ2-7; 12 bases map to TRBD1. The CDR3 is 15 amino acids. The germline V gene has CDR1 KGHDR and CDR2 SFDVKD. The V gene end was trimmed by 2 bases and the J gene end by 6 bases; junction bases not matched to a gene: 4. This CDR3 is CATSDSGTGGPEQYF. DNA of the CDR3: TGTGCCACCAGTGATTCCGGGACAGGGGGCCCCGAGCAGTACTTC.

This chain links TRBV28 with TRBJ1-1; 8 bases fit TRBD1. The CDR3 runs 15 residues. CDR1 is MDHEN and CDR2 is SYDVKM in the germline V gene. The ends lost 4 bases at V and 3 bases at J; junction bases unmatched: 7. CDR3 sequence (DNA): TGTGCCAGCAGTTCCGACGGACAGGGCTACACTGAAGCTTTCTTT. This codes for CASSSDGQGYTEAFF.

The chain couples TRBV2 to TRBJ1-2; no clear D. The CDR3 spans 12 residues. V was shortened by 5 bases and J by 5 bases, with 9 bases between the two germline ends. CDR1 and CDR2 (germline): SNHLY, FYNNEI. The CDR3 nucleotides are TGTGCCAGCAGTTCGGCCGATTATGGCTACACCTTC. It codes for CASSSADYGYTF.

This chain uses TRBV27 with TRBJ2-2; a possible D gene is TRBD2 (5 bases). The germline gives CDR1 MNHEY, CDR2 SMNVEV (reference sequence). V lost 6 bases to trimming and J lost 6 bases, with 17 bases between them. The CDR3 extends over 15 amino acids. Here the CDR3 DNA reads TGTGCCAGCAGCCCCCCCCCGGGGAGTGCCGGGGAGCTGTTTTTT. Amino acids: CASSPPPGSAGELFF.

The J gene is TRBJ2-5, the V gene TRBV6-5; tentative D call: TRBD1 (6 bases). The CDR3 runs to 14 residues. Germline values: CDR1 MNHEY, CDR2 SVGAGI. The germline V and J ends were trimmed by 4 bases and 1 base, with 10 bases remaining between them. Here the CDR3 DNA reads TGTGCCAGCAGTTCCCGGACAGTCCAAGAGACCCAGTACTTC. Residues: CASSSRTVQETQYF.

V and J are TRBV15 and TRBJ2-5; 8 positions agree with TRBD2. Germline CDR1 and CDR2: LNHNV and YYDKDF (reference sequence). The CDR3 covers 13 residues. With 8 bases clipped from V and 2 bases from J, the junction kept 4 bases outside the gene matches. CDR3 sequence (DNA): TGTGCCACCCGTAGCGGGACTCAAGAGACCCAGTACTTC. Protein: CATRSGTQETQYF.

The chain employs TRBV14 and TRBJ2-1; 9 nucleotides align to TRBD1. The CDR3 runs to 16 residues. Trimming at V came to 1 base and at J to 4 bases, leaving 5 bases not matched to a gene. The germline CDR1 and CDR2 sequences are SGHDN and FVKESK. Here the CDR3 reads CASSQGLGTGYNEQFF. The CDR3 coding sequence is TGTGCCAGCAGCCAAGGTCTGGGGACAGGGTACAATGAGCAGTTCTTC.

This clone has just a few counts. J is TRBJ1-2 and V is TRBV6-2 or TRBV6-3, with D perhaps TRBD1 (5 bases). This CDR3 has 16 amino acids. Per germline, CDR1 MNHEY and CDR2 SVGEGT. With 0 bases removed from V and 5 bases from J, the gap between germline ends came to 16 bases. This CDR3 reads CASSYSTGVGSYGYTF. Written as DNA, the CDR3 is TGTGCCAGCAGTTACTCGACGGGGGTTGGATCTTATGGCTACACCTTC.

This clone is medium-sized (0.01 to 0.1%) within its sample. One junction end disagrees with the germline gene, perhaps due to a read error. The chain couples TRBV19 to TRBJ2-1, with D tentatively TRBD2 (5 bases). Germline CDR1 reads LNHDA; CDR2 reads SQIVND (reference sequence). The CDR3 is 14 amino acids. Written as DNA, the CDR3 is TGTGCCAGTAGTATTACGGGGTCCTTCAATGAGCAGTTCTTC. This gives the protein CASSITGSFNEQFF.

This rearrangement joins TRBV11-3 to TRBJ2-5; 9 nucleotides agree with TRBD1. V lost 5 bases, J lost 5 bases, and 3 bases stayed unmatched. CDR3 length: 13 amino acids. Per germline, CDR1 SGHNT and CDR2 YENEEA. The CDR3 region has the DNA TGTGCCAGCAGCGACGGACAGGGGGAGACCCAGTACTTC. Residues: CASSDGQGETQYF.

The rearrangement uses TRBV28 and TRBJ2-6, with 8 nucleotides matching TRBD2. The CDR3 extends over 15 amino acids. The ends lost 6 bases at V and 4 bases at J; junction bases unmatched: 5. CDR1 MDHEN and CDR2 SYDVKM come from the germline V gene. The CDR3 region is CASSLAGSGANVLTF. For the CDR3, the DNA is TGTGCCAGCAGCCTAGCGGGTTCCGGGGCCAACGTCCTGACTTTC.

By sample share, this clone is medium-sized. The chain employs TRBV19 and TRBJ1-2; D gene uncertain. The CDR3 extends over 13 amino acids. Germline V gene sequence: CDR1 LNHDA, CDR2 SQIVND (reference sequence). Trimming took 11 bases from V and 8 from J, leaving 21 bases between them. CDR3 protein: CACTGRSSRGYTF. The CDR3 DNA sequence: TGTGCCTGTACGGGGAGGAGCTCTCGGGGCTACACCTTC.

The V and J genes are TRBV6-7 and TRBJ2-2, with 14 bases aligning to TRBD2. TRBV6-7 falls under the ORF class, with uncertain function. The V segment lost 8 bases and the J segment 5 bases; nucleotides outside the gene matches: 10. CDR3 length: 17 residues. Here the CDR3 DNA reads TGTGCCAGCGGGGGGACTAGCGGGAGAGTGGGTACCGGGGAGCTGTTTTTT. It codes for CASGGTSGRVGTGELFF.

This rearrangement joins TRBV6-1 to TRBJ2-7; D remains unclear. Germline V lookup: CDR1 MNHNS, CDR2 SASEGT. The CDR3 consists of 13 residues. The V and J ends lost 1 base and 7 bases respectively, with 11 bases between them. CDR3 residues: CASSEVRPVEQYF. CDR3 DNA sequence: TGTGCCAGCAGTGAAGTGAGACCTGTGGAGCAGTACTTC.

In its sample, this clone was seen many times. The chain combines TRBV18 with TRBJ1-5; 8 nucleotides match TRBD1. The J segment lost 1 base and the V segment lost 5 bases, leaving 16 bases of the junction unmatched. The CDR3 extends over 19 amino acids. CDR1 KGHSH and CDR2 LQKENI come from the germline V gene. The CDR3 region has the DNA TGTGCCAGCTCAAGGGTTTCAGGGGGCAGGTTTGGGAGCAATCAGCCCCAGCATTTT. As protein: CASSRVSGGRFGSNQPQHF.

V gene TRBV24-1 combines with J gene TRBJ2-5; D uncertain. Trimming cost V 7 bases and J 5 bases, with 16 bases left between them. Germline V gives CDR1 KGHDR, CDR2 SFDVKD. The CDR3 totals 14 residues. The CDR3 region has the DNA TGTGCCACCAGCGGACCCGGGTCGGAGGAGACCCAGTACTTC. Translating it yields CATSGPGSEETQYF.

This clone has more than one count but fewer than ten. The chain employs TRBV24-1 and TRBJ2-3, with D possibly being TRBD1 (7 bases). The V and J ends lost 5 bases and 4 bases respectively, with 15 bases between them. Per germline, CDR1 KGHDR and CDR2 SFDVKD. This CDR3 spans 15 amino acids. CDR3 residues: CATSGRGRGSDTQYF. CDR3 nucleotide sequence: TGTGCCACCAGTGGGAGGGGCAGGGGGTCAGATACGCAGTATTTT.

There are a few counts of this clone. One junction end disagrees with the germline gene, perhaps due to a read error. The V and J genes are TRBV28 and TRBJ2-3; 10 nucleotides agree with TRBD2. This CDR3 contains 17 residues. The germline CDR1 and CDR2 sequences are MDHEN and SYDVKM. CDR3: CASSLIAGGLRTDTQYF. CDR3 DNA sequence: TGTGCCAGCAGTTTAATAGCGGGAGGCCTTCGCACAGATACACAGTATTTT.

This clone has just one count. The chain recombines TRBV11-2 with TRBJ2-7; D perhaps matches TRBD1 (5 bases). The CDR3 spans 16 residues. The germline V gene encodes CDR1 SGHAT and CDR2 FQNNGV. Trimming stripped 5 bases from V and 0 bases from J, with 17 bases between. As DNA, the CDR3 is TGTGCCAGCAGCGAAGGGGCGGCGGAGAGCTCCTACGAGCAGTACTTC. This translates into CASSEGAAESSYEQYF.

For this clone: At one end the junction does not follow the germline gene, possibly because of a read error. The chain recombines TRBV20-1 with TRBJ2-3; 16 nucleotides match TRBD2. CDR1 DFQATT and CDR2 SNEGSKA come from the germline V gene (reference sequence). This CDR3 comprises 17 residues. CDR3 DNA: TGCAGTGCTAGTAACCCGGGACTAGCGGGAGGGTCAGATACGCAGTGTTTT. It codes for CSASNPGLAGGSDTQCF.

This clone was detected only a few times. The J gene is TRBJ2-6, the V gene TRBV12-3 or TRBV12-4; 9 bases map to TRBD1. The V and J ends lost 3 bases and 0 bases, in that order; junction bases with no gene match: 3. The CDR3 totals 17 residues. CDR3 DNA: TGTGCCAGCAGTTTGACAGGGGGACTCTCTGGGGCCAACGTCCTGACTTTC. It is translated as CASSLTGGLSGANVLTF.

This clone was recorded at least ten times. This chain connects TRBV5-6 to TRBJ1-1, with 10 bases lining up with TRBD1. The V gene end was trimmed by 5 bases and the J gene end by 5 bases; junction bases not matched to a gene: 6. The germline V gene has CDR1 SGHDT and CDR2 YYEEEE. This CDR3 spans 14 amino acids. This CDR3 reads CASSRDRGRTEAFF. CDR3 DNA: TGTGCCAGCAGTAGAGACAGGGGGCGGACTGAAGCTTTCTTT.

This clone was observed a few times. The V call is TRBV6-1, the J call TRBJ2-2, with D uncertain. Trimming took off 3 bases at V and 2 bases at J, with 4 bases between the two ends. CDR1 and CDR2 (germline): MNHNS, SASEGT. CDR3 length equals 13 residues. CDR3 bases: TGTGCCAGCAGTGACCTTAACACCGGGGAGCTGTTTTTT. Protein: CASSDLNTGELFF.

This clone was recorded many times. CDR3 in amino acids: CASSLDRVKTQYF. CDR3 nucleotides: TGTGCCAGCAGCTTAGACAGGGTAAAGACCCAGTACTTC. The rearrangement links TRBV7-6 to TRBJ2-5, with D possibly TRBD1 on 6 matching bases. Deletions cut 1 base from V and 6 bases from J, with 9 bases between. Germline CDR1 SGHVS, CDR2 FNYEAQ. CDR3 length: 13 residues.

The rearrangement uses TRBV5-1 and TRBJ2-3, with TRBD2 matching 10 bases. Unmatched junction bases numbered 6, after V lost 1 base and J lost 7 bases. The CDR3 is made up of 15 amino acids. CDR1 is SGHRS, CDR2 YFSETQ, per germline. The CDR3 loop is CASSLTSGMSYTQYF. In nucleotides, the CDR3 is TGCGCCAGCAGCTTGACTAGCGGGATGTCATATACGCAGTATTTT. The whole variable domain, filled in from reference TRBV5-1 and TRBJ2-3, reads KAGVTQTPRYLIKTRGQQVTLSCSPISGHRSVSWYQQTPGQGLQFLFEYFSETQRNKGNFPGRFSGRQFSNSRSEMNVSTLELGDSALYLCASSLTSGMSYTQYFGPGTRLTVL.

V and J are TRBV28 and TRBJ2-3; possibly TRBD1 for D (5 bases). The CDR3 totals 12 residues. The V and J ends lost 8 bases and 2 bases respectively, with 8 bases between them. Germline CDR1 and CDR2: MDHEN and SYDVKM. DNA of the CDR3: TGTGCCAGCGTCAGGGACACAGATACGCAGTATTTT. It specifies CASVRDTDTQYF.